This T cell receptor beta chain was identified in a study of kidney transplant recipient with SARS-CoV-2 infection. TCRdb recomputed calls from the reads with MiXCR, one row per CDR3 protein. The sample includes fewer than 250,000 distinct CDR3 sequences, 25% to 30% of them seen just once. This clonotype was counted at least ten times. The CDR3 extends over 17 amino acids. Material: a blood sample, obtained at baseline and on roughly day 120 from a kidney transplant recipient. This chain connects TRBV21-1 to TRBJ1-2; the D call of TRBD1 is as the table states it, not checked on the DNA. TRBV21-1 is a documented pseudogene. This TCR was sampled from a male patient between 25 and 40 years old who had COVID-19 and was a kidney transplant recipient. T cells may partly derive from the graft donor. The CDR3 DNA is TGTGCCAGCAGCAAAATAAGACAGTGGAGATTAAACTATGGCTACACCTTC. Translated: CASSKIRQWRLNYGYTF.